This T cell receptor beta chain was documented in a study of blood T cells in healthy people across ages. Alongside a J-beta primer mix, a sample-barcoded 5' primer served in a second PCR lasting about 7 to 12 cycles. Via MiXCR, TCRdb re-called the 5' RACE reads, giving one row per CDR3 protein. The profile shows 600,000 to 850,000 distinct CDR3 sequences, 20% to 25% of them singletons. Trimming left V 5 bases short and J 5 bases short, with 22 bases between. Germline CDR1 is SGHTA and CDR2 is FQGNSA. This CDR3 region has 17 residues. These data were also filed under a second study, of T cells of mothers and their children.

This clonotype was obtained from a boy younger than 18 in good health. Sequences were obtained from blood. J is TRBJ2-1 and V is TRBV7-2; D might be TRBD1 (6 bases). The CDR3 nucleotides read TGTGCCAGCAGCGTTATACCGGGACAATATGCTAACAATGAGCAGTTCTTC. As protein: CASSVIPGQYANNEQFF.